These 30 T cell receptor beta chains were sequenced from one sample in a study of blood T cell repertoires in COVID-19 (dated by TCRdb to 2020 to 2022). The receptor library was made with the immunoSEQ multiplex PCR assay. This is the immuneACCESS table as TCRdb keeps it, with only in-frame sequences that have V and J called. A part of the clones is gone; compared with another copy, unresolved V genes explain less than half, and the rest is unexplained. The sample table records around 240,000 clones; about 86% of these occur just once. Clones ranked in the top ten supply about 3.1% of the sample. The sequenced sample consisted of peripheral blood. The receptors originated from a woman under 40 who had recovered from COVID-19.

This chain connects TRBV18 to TRBJ2-1, with D perhaps TRBD2 (7 bases). There are 13 residues in the CDR3. Trimming took 0 bases from V and 8 from J, leaving 8 bases between them. CDR1 and CDR2 (germline): KGHSH, LQKENI. The CDR3: CASSPPRGHEQFF. The CDR3 nucleotides are TGTGCCAGCTCACCACCGCGGGGGCATGAGCAGTTCTTC.

V and J are TRBV18 and TRBJ2-1; 10 bases align to TRBD2. V was pared by 4 bases and J by 2 bases, with 2 bases of the junction left unmatched. Looked up from germline, CDR1 is KGHSH and CDR2 is LQKENI. This CDR3 is built from 15 residues. CDR3 coding DNA: TGTGCCAGCTCACAAAGCGGGGGGGCCTACAATGAGCAGTTCTTC. Its protein is CASSQSGGAYNEQFF.

The rearrangement joins TRBV25-1 to TRBJ2-1, with 12 bases identical to TRBD2. Per the germline V gene, CDR1 is MGHDK and CDR2 is SYGVNS. The CDR3 loop spans 17 amino acids. The junction had 10 bases not matched to a gene; V was cut back by 3 bases and J by 7 bases. The CDR3, as DNA: TGTGCCAGCAGTGATCCTCGACTAGCGGGGGTGAATAATGAGCAGTTCTTC. Its protein is CASSDPRLAGVNNEQFF.

This chain joins TRBV3-1 (or the pseudogene TRBV3-2) and TRBJ1-4; D not resolved. The CDR3 has 15 residues. Germline V gene data show CDR1 as LGHDT and CDR2 as YNNKEL (reference sequence). V was trimmed by 1 base and J by 8 bases, leaving 14 bases between them. CDR3 region: CASSQGTRGGEKLFF. The CDR3 coding sequence is TGTGCCAGCAGCCAAGGGACCCGGGGAGGGGAAAAACTGTTTTTT.

J is TRBJ1-1 and V is TRBV5-1; TRBD1 is a possible D gene (6 bases). The length of the CDR3 is 14 residues. Germline V gene data show CDR1 as SGHRS and CDR2 as YFSETQ. Deletions cut 2 bases from V and 1 base from J, with 9 bases between. CDR3 in amino acids: CASSFDRPNTEAFF. In DNA form, the CDR3 reads TGCGCCAGCAGCTTTGACAGGCCGAACACTGAAGCTTTCTTT.

The chain couples TRBV5-1 to TRBJ1-1, with D possibly matching TRBD1 (6 bases). V was shortened by 4 bases and J by 0 bases, with 10 bases between the two germline ends. CDR1 is SGHRS, CDR2 YFSETQ, per germline. The CDR3 is 14 residues long. CDR3 amino acids: CASSPWTVNTEAFF. DNA for the CDR3: TGCGCCAGCAGCCCATGGACAGTGAACACTGAAGCTTTCTTT.

The chain is built from TRBV14 and TRBJ2-1; 10 bases are shared with TRBD1. The CDR3 totals 15 residues. After removal of 2 bases from V and 6 bases from J, the junction contained 4 bases not matched to a gene. The germline gives CDR1 SGHDN, CDR2 FVKESK. The CDR3 sequence: CASSQMGQGPNEQFF. The DNA of the CDR3 is TGTGCCAGCAGCCAAATGGGACAGGGGCCCAATGAGCAGTTCTTC.

This clone came up once. The chain has TRBV21-1 and TRBJ1-5. TRBV21-1 is a pseudogene locus. The CDR3 is 12 amino acids. The chain's CDR3 is CASSSLGQPQHF. CDR3 DNA: TGTGCCAGCAGCTCCCTCGGGCAGCCCCAGCATTTT.

The genes are TRBV12-5 and TRBJ1-6; TRBD1 aligns across 8 bases. CDR3 length: 16 amino acids. Germline CDR1 is LGHNT and CDR2 is FRNRAP. V shed 7 bases, J shed 7 bases, and the junction held 12 bases outside the gene matches. The CDR3 sequence: CASAEIVTGVNSPLHF. CDR3 sequence (DNA): TGTGCTAGTGCCGAAATTGTGACAGGGGTGAATTCACCCCTCCACTTT.

The V gene is TRBV3-1 (or the pseudogene TRBV3-2), the J gene TRBJ1-2; 7 bases map to TRBD1. Germline CDR1 reads LGHDT; CDR2 reads YNNKEL (reference sequence). CDR3 length equals 16 residues. Trimming at V came to 0 bases and at J to 7 bases, leaving 11 bases not matched to a gene. CDR3 bases: TGTGCCAGCAGCCAAGAAGGGGACAGTCTAACCGGTGGCTACACCTTC. It specifies CASSQEGDSLTGGYTF.

This chain connects TRBV7-7 to TRBJ2-1, with D unclear. V was pared by 1 base and J by 8 bases, with 9 bases between. CDR3 length: 13 residues. CDR1 and CDR2 (germline): SSHAT, FNYEAQ (reference sequence). CDR3 in amino acids: CASSLGAAYEQFF. The CDR3 nucleotides are TGTGCCAGCAGCTTAGGCGCGGCATATGAGCAGTTCTTC.

The rearrangement joins TRBV7-6 to TRBJ2-3; 7 nucleotides align to TRBD2. V trimming: 4 bases; J trimming: 2 bases; junction bases outside the gene matches: 6. CDR3 size: 15 residues. From germline, CDR1 is SGHVS and CDR2 FNYEAQ. CDR3 sequence (DNA): TGTGCCAGCAGCTCGACAGCGGGGACCACAGATACGCAGTATTTT. Translating it yields CASSSTAGTTDTQYF. Drawing the rest from reference TRBV7-6 and TRBJ2-3, the complete variable domain is GAGVSQSPRYKVTKRGQDVALRCDPISGHVSLYWYRQALGQGPEFLTYFNYEAQQDKSGLPNDRFSAERPEGSISTLTIQRTEQRDSAMYRCASSSTAGTTDTQYFGPGTRLTVL.

The rearrangement joins TRBV25-1 to TRBJ2-7, with 10 positions matching TRBD1. With 4 bases clipped from V and 1 base from J, the junction kept 10 bases outside the gene matches. This CDR3 comprises 17 residues. Germline V gives CDR1 MGHDK, CDR2 SYGVNS. The CDR3 is CASSASTGTGVSYEQYF. CDR3 bases: TGTGCCAGCAGTGCTTCAACCGGGACAGGGGTTTCCTACGAGCAGTACTTC.

The rearrangement uses TRBV7-3 and TRBJ2-3; 12 bases are shared with TRBD2. Looked up from germline, CDR1 is SGHTA and CDR2 is FQGTGA. V shed 4 bases, J shed 1 base, and the junction held 0 bases outside the gene matches. This CDR3 is 15 amino acids long. CDR3 coding DNA: TGTGCCAGCAGCTCTAGCGGGGGGGGCACAGATACGCAGTATTTT. It encodes CASSSSGGGTDTQYF.

This chain links TRBV6-1 with TRBJ1-2, with 7 bases identical to TRBD1. Germline V gene data show CDR1 as MNHNS and CDR2 as SASEGT. Unmatched junction bases numbered 15, after V lost 5 bases and J lost 3 bases. This CDR3 is 17 amino acids long. CDR3 region: CASSKGPVRQGDYGYTF. Written as DNA, the CDR3 is TGTGCCAGCAGTAAAGGCCCTGTCAGACAGGGAGACTATGGCTACACCTTC.

The gene calls are TRBV12-3 or TRBV12-4 and TRBJ1-1; D unclear. V was cut by 7 bases and J by 6 bases, with 15 bases left in between. The CDR3 is 13 residues long. DNA of the CDR3: TGTGCCAGCAAGAATTCGGGGAGCGCTGAAGCTTTCTTT. This sequence encodes CASKNSGSAEAFF.

This chain uses TRBV6-1 with TRBJ1-6, with a possible D match to TRBD1 (5 bases). CDR3 length equals 15 residues. The germline CDR1 and CDR2 sequences are MNHNS and SASEGT. V lost 1 base and J 7 bases, leaving 11 bases between the germline ends. The CDR3 protein is CASSEGGQWNSPLHF. Here the CDR3 DNA reads TGTGCCAGCAGTGAAGGAGGACAATGGAATTCACCCCTCCACTTT.

J is TRBJ2-7 and V is TRBV6-4; D may be TRBD2 (6 bases). Germline V CDR1 and CDR2: MRHNA, SNTAGT. The CDR3 is made up of 12 amino acids. Trimming stripped 6 bases from V and 1 base from J, with 7 bases between. The DNA for the CDR3 is TGTGCCAGCAGGCGGGGTTCCTACGAGCAGTACTTC. Translating gives CASRRGSYEQYF.

The genes are TRBV3-1 (or the pseudogene TRBV3-2) and TRBJ1-5, with D possibly TRBD1 on 6 matching bases. The CDR3 contains 16 residues. The V end lost 0 bases, the J end lost 6 bases, and 15 bases lay between the germline ends. Germline assignment: CDR1 LGHDT and CDR2 YNNKEL (reference sequence). DNA for the CDR3: TGTGCCAGCAGCCAAGATACGGGGGGCGCGGGTCAGCCCCAGCATTTT. Its translation is CASSQDTGGAGQPQHF.

Details on this clone: Other DNA sequences in this sample translate to the same CDR3. V and J are TRBV19 and TRBJ2-3; D possibly corresponds to TRBD1 (5 bases). From germline, CDR1 is LNHDA and CDR2 SQIVND (reference sequence). The CDR3 totals 13 residues. Trimming shortened V by 3 bases and J by 3 bases, and 7 bases separated the two germline ends. This CDR3 is CASSISGTDTQYF. CDR3 coding DNA: TGTGCCAGTAGTATCTCAGGGACAGATACGCAGTATTTT.

This rearrangement joins TRBV9 to TRBJ2-7, with 10 bases aligning to TRBD1. After removal of 1 base from V and 3 bases from J, the junction contained 4 bases not matched to a gene. The CDR3 totals 15 residues. The germline gives CDR1 SGDLS, CDR2 YYNGEE. The CDR3 sequence: CASSVSGTGVYEQYF. CDR3 nucleotide sequence: TGTGCCAGCAGCGTATCCGGGACAGGGGTCTACGAGCAGTACTTC.

The chain uses TRBV30 and TRBJ2-6; the D is unclear. Germline V gene data show CDR1 as GTSNPN and CDR2 as SVGIG (reference sequence). The CDR3 contains 14 residues. V lost 2 bases, J lost 0 bases, and 5 bases lay in between. The CDR3 spells CAWSFGSGANVLTF. CDR3 bases: TGTGCCTGGAGTTTCGGCTCTGGGGCCAACGTCCTGACTTTC.

The V gene is TRBV5-1, the J gene TRBJ1-2, with a possible D match to TRBD1 (5 bases). CDR1 is SGHRS and CDR2 is YFSETQ in the germline V gene. The CDR3 extends over 14 amino acids. The germline V and J ends were trimmed by 4 bases and 0 bases, with 10 bases remaining between them. The CDR3 loop reads CASSAAGANYGYTF. CDR3 coding DNA: TGCGCCAGCAGCGCGGCGGGGGCTAACTATGGCTACACCTTC.

The V call is TRBV9, the J call TRBJ2-5, with a tentative D call TRBD1 (5 bases). This CDR3 has 15 residues. The germline V gene has CDR1 SGDLS and CDR2 YYNGEE. With 4 bases removed from V and 4 bases from J, the gap between germline ends came to 17 bases. Written as DNA, the CDR3 is TGTGCCAGCAGCATAGGGGCCACCCAGTCAGAGACCCAGTACTTC. Translated: CASSIGATQSETQYF.

The genes are TRBV2 and TRBJ2-5; 10 bases fit TRBD2. Germline values: CDR1 SNHLY, CDR2 FYNNEI. There are 15 residues in the CDR3. V gave up 2 bases and J gave up 5 bases; unmatched junction bases: 5. The CDR3 reads CASSEKSGGDETQYF. The CDR3 region has the DNA TGTGCCAGCAGTGAAAAAAGCGGGGGGGATGAGACCCAGTACTTC.

The V gene is TRBV6-1, the J gene TRBJ1-2; D is perhaps TRBD1 (6 bases). In germline, CDR1 is MNHNS, CDR2 SASEGT. This CDR3 region has 14 residues. V was clipped by 3 bases and J by 4 bases, with 12 bases between them. In DNA, the CDR3 is TGTGCCAGCAGTGAGAGGGGGAGTGGCTATGGCTACACCTTC. Translation gives CASSERGSGYGYTF.

V is TRBV7-9 and J is TRBJ1-4; 9 positions agree with TRBD1. The CDR3 loop spans 14 amino acids. The V gene end was trimmed by 5 bases and the J gene end by 7 bases; junction bases not matched to a gene: 5. Per the germline V gene, CDR1 is SEHNR and CDR2 is FQNEAQ (reference sequence). This CDR3 is CASSGDREFEKLFF. The CDR3 nucleotides read TGTGCCAGCAGCGGGGACAGGGAGTTTGAAAAACTGTTTTTT.

This clone came up a few times. The chain employs TRBV6-5 and TRBJ2-3; tentatively, D is TRBD2 (6 bases). V shed 6 bases and J shed 2 bases, with 12 bases lying between them. CDR3 size: 14 residues. Germline CDR1 MNHEY, CDR2 SVGAGI. In DNA, the CDR3 is TGTGCCAGCAGCCCCCGGGGGACCACAGATACGCAGTATTTT. It codes for CASSPRGTTDTQYF.

The chain recombines TRBV2 with TRBJ1-4; possibly TRBD1 for D (5 bases). Trimming stripped 4 bases from V and 0 bases from J, with 15 bases between. This CDR3 spans 17 amino acids. Germline V lookup: CDR1 SNHLY, CDR2 FYNNEI. CDR3 residues: CASSGVGLTATNEKLFF. The CDR3 coding sequence is TGTGCCAGCAGTGGGGTGGGGTTGACAGCAACTAATGAAAAACTGTTTTTT. Using reference TRBV2 and TRBJ1-4 for the parts outside the CDR3, the full variable domain is EPEVTQTPSHQVTQMGQEVILRCVPISNHLYFYWYRQILGQKVEFLVSFYNNEISEKSEIFDDQFSVERPDGSNFTLKIRSTKLEDSAMYFCASSGVGLTATNEKLFFGSGTQLSVL.

The chain has TRBV19 and TRBJ2-5; TRBD2 matches 8 bases. Trimming took 6 bases from V and 1 from J; bases not matched to a gene: 7. Germline V CDR1 and CDR2: LNHDA, SQIVND (reference sequence). This CDR3 has 15 amino acids. The CDR3 DNA sequence: TGTGCCAGTAGCAGCAGCGGGGGACCCCAAGAGACCCAGTACTTC. Protein: CASSSSGGPQETQYF.